These 9 T cell receptor beta chains share one sample of origin, sequenced in a study of graft-versus-host responses after intestinal transplantation. Using immunoSEQ multiplex PCR, the repertoire was profiled, and TCRdb retains in-frame clones only, with some absent. Of around 18,000 clones listed, 95% were seen once; the top ten hold around 0.82%. The specimen was PBMCs, collected 23 days after intestinal transplant. The receptors here all came from a human patient who received an intestinal transplant, so some T cells may come from the graft donor.

The J gene is TRBJ2-1, the V gene TRBV9; D remains ambiguous. Trimming shortened V by 2 bases and J by 4 bases, and 13 bases separated the two germline ends. The V gene's germline CDR1 is SGDLS and CDR2 YYNGEE. The CDR3 runs to 15 residues. The CDR3 is CASSVKVGLYNEQFF. CDR3 DNA sequence: TGTGCCAGCAGCGTTAAAGTAGGGCTGTACAATGAGCAGTTCTTC.

The rearrangement uses TRBV4-1 and TRBJ2-7, with 8 bases fitting TRBD2. Germline lookup yields CDR1 MGHRA and CDR2 YSYEKL. There are 18 residues in the CDR3. The V gene end was trimmed by 1 base and the J gene end by 0 bases; junction bases not matched to a gene: 11. The CDR3 protein is CASSQAPGGGPSSYEQYF. The CDR3 nucleotides read TGCGCCAGCAGCCAAGCCCCCGGGGGGGGTCCTTCCTCCTACGAGCAGTACTTC.

This chain connects TRBV27 to TRBJ2-1; D perhaps matches TRBD1 (6 bases). The V gene lost 7 bases and the J gene lost 3 bases, with 13 bases spanning the gap. Germline CDR1 reads MNHEY; CDR2 reads SMNVEV (reference sequence). This CDR3 comprises 14 residues. The CDR3 nucleotides are TGTGCCAGCAAGTTCAGGGGCGACTACAATGAGCAGTTCTTC. Translating gives CASKFRGDYNEQFF.

The chain links TRBV19 to TRBJ2-1; TRBD2 aligns across 7 bases. The CDR3 sequence is 15 residues long. Trimming cost V 3 bases and J 5 bases; bases outside gene matches: 7. Germline V lookup: CDR1 LNHDA, CDR2 SQIVND (reference sequence). The CDR3 loop is CASSIVGGLDNEQFF. The CDR3 nucleotides are TGTGCCAGTAGTATTGTGGGAGGGTTAGACAATGAGCAGTTCTTC.

The chain uses TRBV11-2 and TRBJ1-2; D is possibly TRBD1 (6 bases). This CDR3 has 13 amino acids. V lost 3 bases and J lost 8, with 13 bases in between. Germline values: CDR1 SGHAT, CDR2 FQNNGV. The CDR3 is CASSFTDRLGYTF. CDR3 coding DNA: TGTGCCAGCAGCTTTACCGACAGGCTCGGCTACACCTTC.

This clone occurred once. The chain links TRBV9 to TRBJ2-7, with 7 bases that match TRBD2. Germline V gene sequence: CDR1 SGDLS, CDR2 YYNGEE. Germline trimming cut 2 bases from V and 2 bases from J; bases unmatched to any gene: 4. This CDR3 comprises 14 residues. The CDR3 loop is CASSVGLSAYEQYF. CDR3 DNA: TGTGCCAGCAGCGTGGGACTATCCGCCTACGAGCAGTACTTC.

The V call is TRBV19, the J call TRBJ1-2; 8 bases are a match to TRBD1. CDR1 is LNHDA and CDR2 is SQIVND in the germline V gene (reference sequence). The J segment lost 7 bases and the V segment lost 6 bases, leaving 10 bases of the junction unmatched. CDR3 length: 14 amino acids. The CDR3 DNA is TGTGCCAGTAGCTTCGAACCAGGGGGCCTTGGCTACACCTTC. Translation gives CASSFEPGGLGYTF.

Note on this clone: Different DNA sequences within this sample yield the same CDR3. The J gene is TRBJ2-1, the V gene TRBV30; 10 bases fit TRBD1. This CDR3 is 13 amino acids long. Per the germline V gene, CDR1 is GTSNPN and CDR2 is SVGIG (reference sequence). V shed 3 bases and J 6 bases; nucleotides not matched to a gene: 2. This CDR3 is CAWSGQGGNEQFF. The CDR3 coding sequence is TGTGCCTGGAGCGGACAGGGGGGCAATGAGCAGTTCTTC.

The V gene is TRBV7-9, the J gene TRBJ2-5, with D hard to call. CDR1 and CDR2 (germline): SEHNR, FQNEAQ (reference sequence). V was cut by 4 bases and J by 1 base, with 10 bases left in between. This CDR3 has 14 residues. CDR3 nucleotide sequence: TGTGCCAGCAGCTCGTTCGTCGTCCAAGAGACCCAGTACTTC. Residues: CASSSFVVQETQYF. The whole variable domain, remainder taken from reference TRBV7-9 and TRBJ2-5, is DTGVSQNPRHKITKRGQNVTFRCDPISEHNRLYWYRQTLGQGPEFLTYFQNEAQLEKSRLLSDRFSAERPKGSFSTLEIQRTEQGDSAMYLCASSSFVVQETQYFGPGTRLLVL.